This T cell receptor beta chain came from a study of PD-1 blockade in classical Hodgkin lymphoma. The germline V gene has CDR1 SEHNR and CDR2 FQNEAQ (reference sequence). V dropped 11 bases and J dropped 1; count of bases not matched to a gene: 6. This CDR3 is built from 13 residues. Every patient was affected by relapse after autologous stem cell transplantation, while exposure to brentuximab vedotin was not uniform. Some clones are missing from TCRdb's copy, which holds only in-frame ones; the method was immunoSEQ multiplex PCR. The sample contains roughly 20,000 clones, approximately 90% of which appear only once.

The sequenced sample was peripheral blood mononuclear cells (PBMCs), obtained before the second cycle of nivolumab. The clonotype originates from a human donor with classical Hodgkin lymphoma. The chain employs TRBV7-9 and TRBJ2-3; 7 bases line up with TRBD2. The CDR3 reads CAGGDSGTDTQYF. The CDR3 DNA is TGTGCCGGGGGGGACTCCGGCACAGATACGCAGTATTTT.